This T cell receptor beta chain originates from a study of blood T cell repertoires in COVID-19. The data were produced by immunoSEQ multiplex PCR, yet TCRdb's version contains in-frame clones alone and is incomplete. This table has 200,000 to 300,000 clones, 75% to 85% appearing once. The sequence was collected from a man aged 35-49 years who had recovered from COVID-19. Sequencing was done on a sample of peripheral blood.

The CDR3 is CATSGHIYGYTF. CDR3 nucleotides: TGTGCCACCAGCGGACACATCTATGGCTACACCTTC. This chain connects TRBV24-1 to TRBJ1-2; TRBD1 is a possible D gene (5 bases). Germline V gives CDR1 KGHDR, CDR2 SFDVKD. The CDR3 runs 12 residues. Between the trimmed V and J ends, which lost 7 bases and 4 bases, there was a span of 9 bases.